The 30 T cell receptor beta chains below all came from one sample that was sequenced in a study of OX40 agonist ivuxolimab in advanced cancers. Data came from immunoSEQ multiplex PCR; TCRdb stores just in-frame clones and leaves some out. The data show 60,000 to 75,000 clones, around 92% seen once. The source was CD4+ or CD8+ T cells sorted from blood, collected in a trial of the OX40 agonist ivuxolimab. The receptors come from an adult with an advanced solid tumor such as melanoma, head and neck, liver or kidney cancer.

The J gene is TRBJ1-4, the V gene TRBV4-1; maybe TRBD1 (5 bases). Trimming stripped 4 bases from V and 5 bases from J, with 17 bases between. The CDR3 totals 16 residues. The germline gives CDR1 MGHRA, CDR2 YSYEKL. This chain's CDR3 is CASSRIDSTFNEKLFF. As DNA, the CDR3 is TGCGCCAGCAGCCGGATAGACAGCACATTCAATGAAAAACTGTTTTTT.

This chain joins TRBV4-3 and TRBJ2-1, with TRBD2 as a possible D gene (6 bases). Looked up from germline, CDR1 is LGHNA and CDR2 is YSLEER. CDR3 size: 16 residues. V shed 1 base and J shed 5 bases, with 15 bases lying between them. For the CDR3, the DNA is TGCGCCAGCAGCCAAGGATCCGGAGGGCTCAACAATGAGCAGTTCTTC. Amino acid sequence: CASSQGSGGLNNEQFF.

Concerning this clone: Other nucleotide sequences from this sample produce the same CDR3. CDR3 nucleotides: TGTGCCAGCAGCGTAGAAGACGGGAGCACAGATACGCAGTATTTT. This gives the protein CASSVEDGSTDTQYF. The chain uses TRBV9 and TRBJ2-3; D call uncertain. This CDR3 has 15 residues. The germline V gene encodes CDR1 SGDLS and CDR2 YYNGEE. Trimming removed 0 bases from V and 0 bases from J, with 8 bases in between.

The gene calls are TRBV7-9 and TRBJ2-7; TRBD2 aligns across 8 bases. There are 16 residues in the CDR3. In germline, CDR1 is SEHNR, CDR2 FQNEAQ (reference sequence). The junction had 11 bases not matched to a gene; V was cut back by 5 bases and J by 2 bases. For the CDR3, the DNA is TGTGCCAGCAGCCCCGGCAGCGGGAGAGAGGCCTACGAGCAGTACTTC. Translating gives CASSPGSGREAYEQYF.

The gene calls are TRBV4-1 and TRBJ2-1; no clear D. Trimming pared 1 base from V and 2 bases from J, leaving 12 bases between. Germline V gene data show CDR1 as MGHRA and CDR2 as YSYEKL. The CDR3 runs 16 residues. The DNA for the CDR3 is TGCGCCAGCAGCCAAGGACGATCAGCTCCCTACAATGAGCAGTTCTTC. Translating gives CASSQGRSAPYNEQFF.

This chain links TRBV7-2 with TRBJ2-1; the D gene is possibly TRBD2 (5 bases). V shed 1 base and J shed 8 bases, with 15 bases lying between them. The CDR3 totals 15 residues. The germline CDR1 and CDR2 sequences are SGHTA and FQGNSA. CDR3 nucleotides: TGTGCCAGCAGCTTAGTGCACGCAGACTATCATGAGCAGTTCTTC. It translates to CASSLVHADYHEQFF.

The chain combines TRBV11-3 with TRBJ1-2; 8 bases line up with TRBD1. The germline V gene has CDR1 SGHNT and CDR2 YENEEA. After removal of 4 bases from V and 4 bases from J, the junction contained 17 bases not matched to a gene. The length of the CDR3 is 18 residues. CDR3 DNA: TGTGCCAGCAGCTACCCGGACAGGGCCGAAACCATAGGCTATGGCTACACCTTC. Translating it yields CASSYPDRAETIGYGYTF.

This clone was counted a single time. V and J are TRBV5-4 and TRBJ1-1, with TRBD1 as a possible D gene (5 bases). Trimming cost V 0 bases and J 0 bases, with 18 bases left between them. The CDR3 spans 18 residues. Germline V gives CDR1 SGHNT, CDR2 YYREEE (reference sequence). The CDR3 protein is CASSLGPSTVGMNTEAFF. CDR3 coding DNA: TGTGCCAGCAGCTTGGGTCCTTCGACAGTTGGTATGAACACTGAAGCTTTCTTT.

The chain is built from TRBV5-6 and TRBJ1-5; the D gene is possibly TRBD1 (6 bases). V lost 3 bases, J lost 7 bases, and 26 bases lay in between. The CDR3 has 18 amino acids. Germline CDR1 is SGHDT and CDR2 is YYEEEE. The CDR3 protein is CASSSYRATPEVRQPQHF. CDR3 sequence (DNA): TGTGCCAGCAGCTCATACAGGGCCACGCCCGAAGTCAGACAGCCCCAGCATTTT.

The chain carries TRBV13 and TRBJ2-4, with D maybe TRBD1 (5 bases). V lost 5 bases and J 7 bases, leaving 15 bases between the germline ends. This CDR3 spans 14 amino acids. Looked up from germline, CDR1 is PRHDT and CDR2 is FYEKMQ (reference sequence). This CDR3 is CASSPSGLPNIQYF. CDR3 sequence (DNA): TGTGCCAGCAGCCCATCAGGGCTCCCTAACATTCAGTACTTC.

The V and J genes are TRBV9 and TRBJ2-3, with 9 bases fitting TRBD2. Germline values: CDR1 SGDLS, CDR2 YYNGEE. The V gene end was trimmed by 0 bases and the J gene end by 5 bases; junction bases not matched to a gene: 10. The CDR3 loop spans 17 amino acids. CDR3: CASSVEGGKREEDTQYF. The CDR3 DNA sequence: TGTGCCAGCAGCGTAGAAGGGGGGAAGCGGGAGGAAGATACGCAGTATTTT. The entire variable domain, with the rest obtained from reference TRBV9 and TRBJ2-3, is as follows: DSGVTQTPKHLITATGQRVTLRCSPRSGDLSVYWYQQSLDQGLQFLIQYYNGEERAKGNILERFSAQQFPDLHSELNLSSLELGDSALYFCASSVEGGKREEDTQYFGPGTRLTVL.

This chain connects TRBV5-3 to TRBJ1-1; D perhaps matches TRBD1 (5 bases). TRBV5-3 is treated as an ORF (open reading frame) with a function not yet certain. V was trimmed by 4 bases and J by 6 bases, leaving 13 bases between them. The CDR3 sequence is 13 residues long. The CDR3 nucleotides read TGTGCCAGAAGCGGGGCGGGGCCGGCTGAAGCTTTCTTT. Translated, it gives CARSGAGPAEAFF.

The chain has TRBV9 and TRBJ1-1; D gene ambiguous. Germline V lookup: CDR1 SGDLS, CDR2 YYNGEE. The CDR3 is made up of 12 amino acids. V dropped 3 bases and J dropped 5 bases, with 8 bases sitting between them. This CDR3 is CASSEGGTEAFF. As DNA, the CDR3 is TGTGCCAGCAGCGAGGGCGGGACTGAAGCTTTCTTT.

This chain links TRBV21-1 with TRBJ1-5; TRBD1, the table's D call, was not compared with the DNA. TRBV21-1 is a pseudogene segment. The CDR3 contains 14 residues. The CDR3 reads CASKQGVSNQPQHF. The CDR3 bases are TGTGCCAGCAAACAGGGGGTTTCCAATCAGCCCCAGCATTTT.

The CDR3 here is CASSWDPWVYEQYF. The CDR3 DNA sequence: TGTGCCAGCAGCTGGGACCCGTGGGTTTACGAGCAGTACTTC. The V gene is TRBV6-1, the J gene TRBJ2-7, with D perhaps being TRBD1 or TRBD2 (5 bases each). V gave up 6 bases and J gave up 4 bases, with 16 bases separating them. Germline V gene lookup returns CDR1 MNHNS and CDR2 SASEGT. The CDR3 runs to 14 residues.

This chain joins TRBV5-1 and TRBJ2-1; maybe TRBD1 (6 bases). The ends were cut back, 1 base at V and 4 bases at J, with 21 bases in the middle. This CDR3 contains 18 residues. CDR1 is SGHRS, CDR2 YFSETQ, per germline. CDR3 protein: CASSLRPRAVTGYNEQFF. The CDR3 DNA reads TGCGCCAGCAGCTTGAGGCCGCGGGCCGTGACAGGATACAATGAGCAGTTCTTC.

The J gene is TRBJ1-4, the V gene TRBV29-1; no clear D. CDR3 length: 12 residues. CDR1 is SQVTM, CDR2 ANQGSEA, per germline. V was trimmed by 4 bases and J by 3 bases, leaving 6 bases between them. The CDR3, as DNA: TGCAGCGTTGTTTGGGCTAATGAAAAACTGTTTTTT. Its translation: CSVVWANEKLFF.

This chain uses TRBV5-6 with TRBJ2-1, with 10 bases lining up with TRBD2. Germline V gives CDR1 SGHDT, CDR2 YYEEEE. V was pared by 1 base and J by 7 bases, with 11 bases of the junction left unmatched. The CDR3 is 17 residues long. This CDR3 reads CASSLSVAAGGRNEQFF. The CDR3 bases are TGTGCCAGCAGCTTGTCAGTAGCAGCGGGAGGGCGGAATGAGCAGTTCTTC.

The chain links TRBV7-3 to TRBJ2-1, with 8 bases fitting TRBD2. The length of the CDR3 is 16 residues. The V and J ends lost 2 bases and 6 bases, in that order; junction bases with no gene match: 9. Looked up from germline, CDR1 is SGHTA and CDR2 is FQGTGA. The CDR3 nucleotides read TGTGCCAGCAGCTTAGAGACGGGAGGGGCCTCCAATGAGCAGTTCTTC. Encoded protein: CASSLETGGASNEQFF.

This sequence joins TRBV30 and TRBJ2-1, with TRBD2 matching over 7 bases. Germline CDR1 is GTSNPN and CDR2 is SVGIG (reference sequence). The CDR3 loop spans 15 amino acids. Trimming took 0 bases from V and 2 from J; bases not matched to a gene: 4. DNA for the CDR3: TGTGCCTGGAGTGTACGGGAGGCCGCCTACAATGAGCAGTTCTTC. It is translated as CAWSVREAAYNEQFF.

V and J are TRBV9 and TRBJ2-7, with 10 bases aligning to TRBD2. This CDR3 has 16 residues. Germline CDR1 SGDLS, CDR2 YYNGEE. V was pared by 5 bases and J by 5 bases, with 13 bases of the junction left unmatched. CDR3 DNA sequence: TGTGCCAGCAGGGGTCCTACTAGCGGGACCCCCAACGAGCAGTACTTC. Protein product: CASRGPTSGTPNEQYF.

This clone was detected only once. The chain is built from TRBV19 and TRBJ2-1; 15 bases map to TRBD2. After removal of 3 bases from V and 4 bases from J, the junction contained 7 bases not matched to a gene. The CDR3 is 18 amino acids. In germline, CDR1 is LNHDA, CDR2 SQIVND (reference sequence). CDR3 nucleotides: TGTGCCAGTAGTATGGGACTAGCGGGAGGTCCGCTTTACAATGAGCAGTTCTTC. This translates into CASSMGLAGGPLYNEQFF.

V gene TRBV5-1 combines with J gene TRBJ2-1; TRBD1 might be the D (5 bases). The length of the CDR3 is 16 residues. V was trimmed by 1 base and J by 1 base, leaving 12 bases between them. CDR1 and CDR2 (germline): SGHRS, YFSETQ. The CDR3 DNA sequence: TGCGCCAGCAGCTTGTATAGGGGCGATTCCTACAATGAGCAGTTCTTC. This encodes CASSLYRGDSYNEQFF.

This chain uses TRBV5-6 with TRBJ2-1, with 9 bases aligning to TRBD1. The germline CDR1 and CDR2 sequences are SGHDT and YYEEEE. The junction had 13 bases not matched to a gene; V was cut back by 5 bases and J by 7 bases. The length of the CDR3 is 16 residues. The CDR3 spells CASSNRGQGSLNEQFF. CDR3 DNA: TGTGCCAGCAGTAACAGGGGGCAGGGGTCTTTGAATGAGCAGTTCTTC.

The J gene is TRBJ1-2, the V gene TRBV4-3; a weak D match, TRBD1 (5 bases). V shed 4 bases and J shed 1 base, with 16 bases lying between them. This CDR3 contains 16 residues. CDR1 is LGHNA and CDR2 is YSLEER in the germline V gene. The CDR3 sequence is CASSPGTGTYNYGYTF. The CDR3 DNA follows: TGCGCCAGCAGCCCTGGGACCGGGACCTATAACTATGGCTACACCTTC.

This clone showed up just once. CDR3 nucleotides: TGTGCCAGCAGCTTAGTAATGGACAGGGGATTTAGCAATCAGCCCCAGCATTTT. As protein: CASSLVMDRGFSNQPQHF. The gene calls are TRBV11-3 and TRBJ1-5, with 9 bases fitting TRBD1. Per germline, CDR1 SGHNT and CDR2 YENEEA. J gave up 0 bases and V 1 base, and 7 bases lay outside the gene matches. This CDR3 has 18 amino acids.

V gene TRBV7-8 combines with J gene TRBJ1-1, with 8 bases aligning to TRBD1. Germline CDR1 and CDR2: SGHVS and FQNEAQ. With 2 bases clipped from V and 7 bases from J, the junction kept 6 bases outside the gene matches. The CDR3 runs to 14 residues. For the CDR3, the DNA is TGTGCCAGCAGCTTACCAAGGACAGGGATTGAAGCTTTCTTT. Translated: CASSLPRTGIEAFF. Together with reference TRBV7-8 and TRBJ1-1, the CDR3 gives the full variable domain: GAGVSQSPRYKVAKRGQDVALRCDPISGHVSLFWYQQALGQGPEFLTYFQNEAQLDKSGLPSDRFFAERPEGSVSTLKIQRTQQEDSAVYLCASSLPRTGIEAFFGQGTRLTVV.

The J gene is TRBJ2-7, the V gene TRBV27; D gene uncertain. The V gene's germline CDR1 is MNHEY and CDR2 SMNVEV (reference sequence). V was clipped by 5 bases and J by 7 bases, with 12 bases between them. The CDR3 has 12 residues. The CDR3 loop is CASSHTSTEQYF. In DNA form, the CDR3 reads TGTGCCAGCAGTCACACAAGTACGGAGCAGTACTTC.

The chain links TRBV28 to TRBJ2-1, with 10 bases lining up with TRBD2. This CDR3 contains 14 residues. Germline CDR1 MDHEN, CDR2 SYDVKM. V lost 4 bases and J lost 6; bases outside the gene matches: 3. CDR3 in amino acids: CASSSSGSPNEQFF. The CDR3 nucleotides are TGTGCCAGCAGTTCTAGCGGGAGCCCCAATGAGCAGTTCTTC.

The chain links TRBV7-9 to TRBJ2-7; the D gene is possibly TRBD2 (6 bases). Per germline, CDR1 SEHNR and CDR2 FQNEAQ (reference sequence). The CDR3 length is 13 residues. V lost 5 bases and J 0 bases, leaving 8 bases between the germline ends. Here the CDR3 reads CASSTGLSYEQYF. The CDR3 coding sequence is TGTGCCAGCAGCACGGGACTCTCCTACGAGCAGTACTTC.